These 7 T cell receptor beta chains share one sample of origin, sequenced in a study of regulatory T cells in long-lasting Graves disease. As for time point: persistent/refractory GD, antithyroid drugs over 5 years with positive TRAb. Isolated PBMC RNA provided the starting material for the TCR library. Arm-PCR of CDR3 regions and iRepertoire HTBI primers were the basis on which TCR beta libraries were built. MiXCR, run by TCRdb on the multiplex PCR reads, gives a single entry per CDR3 protein. Seen here are 600,000 to 800,000 distinct CDR3 sequences, 25% to 30% observed once, and the top ten hold roughly 41%. The sample was peripheral blood mononuclear cells (PBMCs), taken when the disease was refractory, from a patient treated with antithyroid drugs. The receptors derive from a female donor with Graves disease.

This clonotype was recorded a few times. CDR3 protein: CASSSRTSGRETQYF. The DNA for the CDR3 is TGTGCCAGCAGCTCCCGGACTAGCGGGAGAGAGACCCAGTACTTC. This chain joins TRBV3-1 and TRBJ2-5; 13 positions match TRBD2. CDR1 LGHDT and CDR2 YNNKEL come from the germline V gene (reference sequence). CDR3 length equals 15 residues. V shed 5 bases and J 4 bases; nucleotides not matched to a gene: 4.

The chain couples TRBV12-3 or TRBV12-4 to TRBJ1-1, with 9 nucleotides matching TRBD1. The CDR3 has 17 amino acids. J lost 11 bases, V lost 3 bases, and 19 bases had no gene match. The DNA of the CDR3 is TGTGCCAGCAGTTTTACCCACAGGGGGCGAGGGACCCTGGGGGCTTTCTTT. Residues: CASSFTHRGRGTLGAFF.

In this sample, this clonotype turned up many times. The gene calls are TRBV12-3 or TRBV12-4 and TRBJ1-1; D is unresolved. CDR3 length: 15 residues. V lost 5 bases and J 0 bases, leaving 13 bases between the germline ends. CDR3 sequence (DNA): TGTGCCAGCAGTCCGCGGCGCAGGATGAACACTGAAGCTTTCTTT. Encoded protein: CASSPRRRMNTEAFF.

This clonotype was counted only a few times. The rearrangement uses TRBV28 and TRBJ1-5; 12 nucleotides align to TRBD1. The ends lost 2 bases at V and 6 bases at J; junction bases unmatched: 5. CDR1 and CDR2 from the germline V gene are MDHEN and SYDVKM. This CDR3 comprises 16 residues. CDR3 in DNA: TGTGCCAGCAGTTTAGGAGGGACAGGGGGCTTTCAGCCCCAGCATTTT. Translated, it gives CASSLGGTGGFQPQHF.

Only a few counts were recorded for this clonotype. CDR3: CASHDRGDMNTEAFF. In nucleotides, the CDR3 is TGCGCCAGCCACGACAGGGGGGACATGAACACTGAAGCTTTCTTT. The chain links TRBV5-1 to TRBJ1-1; the match to TRBD1 covers 9 bases. The CDR3 has 15 residues. Losses at the gene ends were 7 bases for V and 0 bases for J; bases not matched to a gene: 7. The germline gives CDR1 SGHRS, CDR2 YFSETQ.

J is TRBJ1-6 and V is TRBV25-1; D gene ambiguous. The CDR3 is 13 residues long. Germline CDR1 reads MGHDK; CDR2 reads SYGVNS. The V end lost 2 bases, the J end lost 11 bases, and 10 bases lay between the germline ends. The CDR3 is CASSEVGVAPLHF. In DNA, the CDR3 is TGTGCCAGCAGTGAAGTTGGGGTAGCACCCCTCCACTTT.

J is TRBJ1-1 and V is TRBV19; D not certain. Deletions cut 4 bases from V and 6 bases from J, with 21 bases between. The CDR3 sequence is 16 residues long. Looked up from germline, CDR1 is LNHDA and CDR2 is SQIVND (reference sequence). CDR3: CASSNPRTERSPEAFF. The CDR3 DNA reads as TGTGCCAGTAGTAACCCCAGGACGGAACGGAGCCCTGAAGCTTTCTTT.